This T cell receptor beta chain was retrieved from a study of T-cell memory formation after mild COVID-19. Study background: Clusters of TCRs were largely donor specific.

Trimming pared 1 base from V and 4 bases from J, leaving 26 bases between. Germline values: CDR1 SGHRS, CDR2 YFSETQ. CDR3 length: 19 amino acids. This clonotype turned up a few times. Its antigen is currently unknown. Study-level results: From day 15 to 85, contracting clones were balanced between CD4 and CD8, whereas later expanders leaned toward CD4+.

One entry per CDR3 protein, called by TCRdb with MiXCR from the 5' RACE reads. The sample yields roughly 600,000 distinct CDR3 sequences, about 20% seen once. Sequencing input: PBMCs or a T cell subset sorted from them (not recorded which). This chain connects TRBV5-1 to TRBJ2-5; possibly TRBD2 for D (6 bases). This clonotype originated in an adult woman who had mild COVID-19 (a few samples of this study predate the infection). Cell type and time point are not known. The CDR3 DNA sequence: TGCGCCAGCAGCTTGTACCTGGCGGGGCTTGAGAGTTCCCCAGAGACCCAGTACTTC. Residues: CASSLYLAGLESSPETQYF.